This T cell receptor (beta chain) was obtained from a study of T-cell memory formation after mild COVID-19 (dated by TCRdb to about 2021). Broadly, across the study: TCR sequence clusters from the two donors were largely donor specific. Two young, previously healthy adult volunteers made up the cohort, one male and one female. Longitudinal TCRalpha and TCRbeta repertoire sequencing tracked T-cell clones expanding and contracting after mild COVID-19 in a couple of donors.

As concerns this clonotype: No cognate antigen has been identified for it. No base quality values were provided; no much bigger clone lies one nucleotide off.

Study-wide findings and limitations: Contracting CD4+ clones appeared mostly in the CM and EM memory subsets, whereas CD8+ clones were enriched in EMRA. Some responding clones were detected in pre-infection memory, suggesting pre-existing cross-reactive memory T cells joined the SARS-CoV-2 response. Clones contracting from day 15 to 85 had balanced CD4/CD8 phenotypes, while a second wave expanding from day 15 to 37 was biased towards CD4+. SARS-CoV-2 specificity of the second-wave clones peaking on day 37 was not confirmed. The study included only a couple of mild cases, and larger cohorts that include severe cases with pre-infection samples were judged to be necessary.

Trimming removed 0 bases from V and 5 bases from J, leaving 14 bases between the germline ends. The germline V gene yields LGHNA for CDR1 and YSLEER for CDR2. The CDR3, cysteine through phenylalanine, is 16 amino acids long. Solely the CDR3 DNA is kept, with 48 bases framed from the first base. Ficoll-Paque density gradient centrifugation was the method used to isolate PBMCs. The listed sequencing device is Illumina NovaSeq 6000. TCRalpha and TCRbeta cDNA libraries were constructed by 5'RACE with constant-segment primers, with sample barcodes and unique molecular identifiers being introduced. Trizol reagent was used to extract RNA from every sample. Library amplification was performed in two PCR steps, and a second sample barcode and Illumina TruSeq adapters were introduced in the second step. Sequencing of the libraries was done on an Illumina NovaSeq, producing 2 x 150 bp paired-end reads. The original methods were these. The reads were demultiplexed and collapsed into UMI-guided consensus sequences using migec v1.2.7. Using mixcr v2.1.11, UMI consensuses were aligned to TRA and TRB V and J templates and then assembled into clonotypes. A clonotype was counted as expanded or contracted only if both edgeR and NoisET called the change significant, with noise models trained on biological replicates. For edgeR calls, a false discovery rate-adjusted p below 0.01 and a log2 fold-change threshold of 1 were applied. PCA with hierarchical clustering of max-normalized trajectories of the 1000 most abundant clonotypes was used as exploratory dynamics analysis. The CD4 or CD8 phenotype of responding clones was assigned using the separately sequenced CD4+ and CD8+ repertoires. TCRdb reprocessed the public reads (quality trimming at Q25 with fastp, clone calling with MiXCR) and kept in-frame beta chains. Here each entry gathers all rows of one CDR3 protein and keeps the most common genes and DNA. The V and J calls come from TCRdb's annotation, not from the publication. This sample lists 190,000 or so distinct CDR3 sequences; 20% to 25% were detected once. Of the sample, about 21% is held by the ten largest clones.

The sample comprised PBMCs or a T cell subset sorted from them (not recorded which). Recombination joined TRBV4-3 with TRBJ2-1; a weak D assignment points to TRBD2 (5 bases agree). The receptor was derived from an adult woman who had mild COVID-19 (a few samples of this study predate the infection). The sample titles of this study are shuffled in the database, so cell type and time point are left out; the donor was told from shared clones. The CDR3: CASSQDEGSGNNEQFF. The base sequence is TGCGCCAGCAGCCAAGATGAGGGAAGCGGTAACAATGAGCAGTTCTTC.